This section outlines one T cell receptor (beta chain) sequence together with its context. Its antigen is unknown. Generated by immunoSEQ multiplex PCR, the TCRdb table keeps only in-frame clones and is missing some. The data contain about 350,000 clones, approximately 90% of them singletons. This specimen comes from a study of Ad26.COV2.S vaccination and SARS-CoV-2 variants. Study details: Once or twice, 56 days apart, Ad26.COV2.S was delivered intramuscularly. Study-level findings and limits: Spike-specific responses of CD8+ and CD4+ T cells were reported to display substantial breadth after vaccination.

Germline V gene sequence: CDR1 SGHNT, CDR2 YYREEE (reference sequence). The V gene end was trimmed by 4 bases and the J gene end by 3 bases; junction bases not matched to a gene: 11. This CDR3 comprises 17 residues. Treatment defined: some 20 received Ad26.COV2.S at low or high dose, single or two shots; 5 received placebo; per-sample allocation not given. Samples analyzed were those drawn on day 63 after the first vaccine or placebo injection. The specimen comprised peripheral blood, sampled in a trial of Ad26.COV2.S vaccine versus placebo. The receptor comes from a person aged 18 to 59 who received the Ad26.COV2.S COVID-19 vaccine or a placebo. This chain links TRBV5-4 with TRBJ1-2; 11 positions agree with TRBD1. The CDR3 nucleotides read TGTGCCAGCAGCCCACCAGCCGGGACAGGGGGTCACTATGGCTACACCTTC. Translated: CASSPPAGTGGHYGYTF.